These T cell receptor beta chains were read from a single sample in a study of shared clonotypes between healthy human individuals. Only in-frame clones appear in the TCRdb table, and some are missing; sequencing was by immunoSEQ multiplex PCR. The data hold approximately 99,000 clones, with 55% to 70% observed a single time. Sequencing was done on a sample of memory CD8+ T cells sorted from blood. The receptors come from a woman in her twenties or thirties in good health. CDR3s include the opening cysteine and the closing phenylalanine or tryptophan. Fields, in order: J gene, clone size, V gene, D gene, CDR3 protein, CDR3 DNA. D genes are given only for firm matches. Part of the rows lack a size; the others show once, few, many or a class for expanded clones.

j_call: TRBJ1-1
clone_size: -
v_call: TRBV18
d_call: -
cdr3_aa: CASSLRQVPNPMNTEAFF
cdr3_nt: TGTGCCAGCTCACTCCGACAGGTCCCGAACCCCATGAACACTGAAGCTTTCTTT

j_call: TRBJ2-2
clone_size: -
v_call: TRBV7-9
d_call: TRBD1
cdr3_aa: CASSLGAATGGTGELFF
cdr3_nt: TGTGCCAGCAGCTTAGGGGCCGCGACAGGGGGCACCGGGGAGCTGTTTTTT

j_call: TRBJ1-5
clone_size: -
v_call: TRBV28
d_call: -
cdr3_aa: CASSRRDNNQPQHF
cdr3_nt: TGTGCCAGCAGCCGCCGGGACAACAATCAGCCCCAGCATTTT

j_call: TRBJ1-2
clone_size: many
v_call: TRBV29-1
d_call: TRBD1
cdr3_aa: CSVAGQGGLGYTF
cdr3_nt: TGCAGCGTTGCCGGACAGGGGGGTCTTGGCTACACCTTC

j_call: TRBJ1-4
clone_size: few
v_call: TRBV12-2
d_call: -
cdr3_aa: CASRLASESRDEKLFF
cdr3_nt: TGTGCAAGTCGCTTAGCCAGTGAGTCGAGGGATGAAAAACTGTTTTTT

j_call: TRBJ2-1
clone_size: -
v_call: TRBV2
d_call: -
cdr3_aa: CASSSRTGYYNEQFF
cdr3_nt: TGTGCCAGCAGTTCCCGGACGGGTTACTACAATGAGCAGTTCTTC

j_call: TRBJ2-7
clone_size: -
v_call: TRBV5-1
d_call: TRBD2
cdr3_aa: CASSSSGRAAYEQYF
cdr3_nt: TGCGCCAGCAGTTCGAGCGGGAGGGCAGCCTACGAGCAGTACTTC

j_call: TRBJ1-3
clone_size: -
v_call: TRBV9
d_call: -
cdr3_aa: CASSAGERNTIYF
cdr3_nt: TGTGCCAGCAGCGCTGGGGAGAGAAACACCATATATTTT

j_call: TRBJ2-6
clone_size: -
v_call: TRBV29-1
d_call: TRBD1
cdr3_aa: CSVEDRDGTAGANVLTF
cdr3_nt: TGCAGCGTTGAAGATCGGGACGGGACAGCTGGGGCCAACGTCCTGACTTTC

j_call: TRBJ2-2
clone_size: -
v_call: TRBV4-2
d_call: -
cdr3_aa: CASSQELAGGSTGELFF
cdr3_nt: TGTGCCAGCAGCCAAGAATTGGCAGGGGGGAGCACCGGGGAGCTGTTTTTT

j_call: TRBJ1-5
clone_size: -
v_call: TRBV28
d_call: TRBD1
cdr3_aa: CASSSLSGGYSNQPQHF
cdr3_nt: TGTGCCAGCAGTTCCTTATCAGGGGGCTATAGCAATCAGCCCCAGCATTTT

j_call: TRBJ1-1
clone_size: -
v_call: TRBV7-9
d_call: -
cdr3_aa: CASSMTGQEAFF
cdr3_nt: TGTGCCAGCAGCATGACGGGACAAGAAGCTTTCTTT

j_call: TRBJ1-1
clone_size: few
v_call: TRBV30
d_call: -
cdr3_aa: CAWSDGVVGTEAFF
cdr3_nt: TGTGCCTGGAGTGATGGGGTAGTCGGCACTGAAGCTTTCTTT

j_call: TRBJ1-2
clone_size: many
v_call: TRBV4-1
d_call: -
cdr3_aa: CASSQPPTVNGGYTF
cdr3_nt: TGCGCCAGCAGCCAACCCCCGACAGTTAATGGGGGCTACACCTTC

j_call: TRBJ2-7
clone_size: -
v_call: TRBV28
d_call: -
cdr3_aa: CASSKPYEQYF
cdr3_nt: TGTGCCAGCAGTAAACCCTACGAGCAGTACTTC

j_call: TRBJ2-1
clone_size: -
v_call: TRBV6-1
d_call: -
cdr3_aa: CASSEEAGMLGNEQFF
cdr3_nt: TGTGCCAGCAGTGAAGAGGCCGGGATGCTAGGGAATGAGCAGTTCTTC

j_call: TRBJ1-4
clone_size: -
v_call: TRBV15
d_call: TRBD1
cdr3_aa: CATSRRQGGKEKLFF
cdr3_nt: TGTGCCACCAGCAGAAGACAGGGTGGAAAGGAAAAACTGTTTTTT